This T cell receptor (beta chain) was sequenced in a study of spatial heterogeneity in lung cancer. The study's findings and limits: Nonsynonymous mutation counts, ubiquitous and regional, were tracked by the respective counts of ubiquitous and regional expanded TCRs. Higher tumor mutation counts went along with higher counts of expanded intratumoral alpha and beta TCRs.

Unique molecular identifiers tagged every individual TCR cDNA molecule. TCRdb fed the 5' RACE reads into MiXCR, producing one record per CDR3 protein. The repertoire holds under 20,000 distinct CDR3 sequences, with roughly 6% as singletons. As for time point: sample taken at primary tumor resection. Tumor, nontumor lung or frozen PBMC supplied whole RNA, sequenced without sorting. Many counts were recorded for this clonotype. Antigen specificity is unknown. This beta chain is a stray read from a library made for alpha chains; its abundance is not meaningful. The trim removed 5 bases at V and 3 bases at J, leaving 3 bases unmatched. Germline V lookup: CDR1 SGHTA, CDR2 FQGTGA. The CDR3 extends over 14 amino acids.

This TCR was sampled from a male donor with early-stage non-small cell lung cancer. The chain joins TRBV7-3 to TRBJ1-2; 10 bases map to TRBD1. The starting material was lung tumor tissue, obtained at surgery. CDR3 coding DNA: TGTGCCAGCAGCCCCGGGACAGGGGACTATGGCTACACCTTC. Amino acids: CASSPGTGDYGYTF.